The 5 T cell receptor beta chains listed next were all sequenced from one sample in a study of T cell responses to AZD1222 COVID-19 vaccine. Sequencing used immunoSEQ multiplex PCR; TCRdb keeps in-frame clones, though not all of them. Of around 100,000 clones detected, around nine tenths appear once; the ten largest clones hold 19%. The sample in question was peripheral blood, obtained on day 0 of AZD1222 vaccination. The receptors were gathered from an adult in good health.

This clone came up a few times. This chain uses TRBV5-1 with TRBJ2-7; no clear D gene. In germline, CDR1 is SGHRS, CDR2 YFSETQ. V shed 9 bases and J shed 0 bases, with 16 bases lying between them. This CDR3 comprises 14 residues. The CDR3 bases are TGCGCCACTGCCTGGGCTCCAAGCTCCTACGAGCAGTACTTC. Its protein product is CATAWAPSSYEQYF.

With respect to this clone: A read error may produce the germline difference seen at one junction end. V is TRBV28 and J is TRBJ2-3, with D possibly called TRBD1 or TRBD2 (5 bases each). Looked up from germline, CDR1 is MDHEN and CDR2 is SYDVKM. The CDR3 is 12 amino acids. The CDR3 loop is CASSLFEGRGHF. The CDR3 coding sequence is TGTGCCAGCAGTTTATTTGAGGGGAGAGGGCATTTT.

This chain links TRBV27 with TRBJ2-2, with a weak D call TRBD2 (5 bases). This CDR3 is built from 13 residues. Germline V gene data show CDR1 as MNHEY and CDR2 as SMNVEV (reference sequence). V was clipped by 4 bases and J by 6 bases, with 9 bases between them. The CDR3 region is CASSSAVSGELFF. The CDR3, as DNA: TGTGCCAGCAGTTCAGCGGTTTCCGGGGAGCTGTTTTTT.

The CDR3 loop reads CASSPGFYEQFF. CDR3 nucleotides: TGTGCCAGCAGCCCAGGGTTCTATGAGCAGTTCTTC. This chain connects TRBV4-2 to TRBJ2-1, with TRBD1 as a possible D gene (5 bases). Germline V CDR1 and CDR2: LGHNA, YNFKEQ. Between the trimmed V and J ends, which lost 4 bases and 8 bases, there was a span of 9 bases. This CDR3 has 12 residues.

The CDR3 sequence: CASSPGGFEEKLFF. The DNA for the CDR3 is TGTGCCAGCTCCCCAGGAGGGTTTGAGGAAAAACTGTTTTTT. The V call is TRBV9, the J call TRBJ1-4, with D uncertain. V lost 7 bases and J lost 8, with 18 bases in between. CDR1 and CDR2 (germline): SGDLS, YYNGEE. This CDR3 comprises 14 residues.